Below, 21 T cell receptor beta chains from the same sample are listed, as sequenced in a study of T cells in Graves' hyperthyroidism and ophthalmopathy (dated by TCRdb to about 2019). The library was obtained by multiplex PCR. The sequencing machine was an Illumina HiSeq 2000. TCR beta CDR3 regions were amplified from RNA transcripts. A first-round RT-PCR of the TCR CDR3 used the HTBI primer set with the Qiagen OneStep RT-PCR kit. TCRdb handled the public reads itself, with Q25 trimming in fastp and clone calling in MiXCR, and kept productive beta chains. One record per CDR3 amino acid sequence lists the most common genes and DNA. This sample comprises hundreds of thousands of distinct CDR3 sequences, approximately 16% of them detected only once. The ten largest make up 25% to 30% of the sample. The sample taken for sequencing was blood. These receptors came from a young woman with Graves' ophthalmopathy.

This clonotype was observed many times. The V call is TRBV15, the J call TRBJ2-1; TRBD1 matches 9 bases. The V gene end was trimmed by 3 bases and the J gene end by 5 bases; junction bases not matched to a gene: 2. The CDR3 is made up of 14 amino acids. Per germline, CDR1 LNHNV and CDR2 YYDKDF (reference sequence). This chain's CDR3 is CATSRRTGDNEQFF. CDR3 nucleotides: TGTGCCACCAGCAGGCGGACAGGGGACAATGAGCAGTTCTTC.

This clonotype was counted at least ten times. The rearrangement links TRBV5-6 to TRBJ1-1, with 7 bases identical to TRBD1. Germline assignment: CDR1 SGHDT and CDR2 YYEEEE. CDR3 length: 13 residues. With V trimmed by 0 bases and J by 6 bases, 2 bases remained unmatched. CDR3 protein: CASSLGTGPEAFF. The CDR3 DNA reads TGTGCCAGCAGCTTGGGGACAGGACCTGAAGCTTTCTTT. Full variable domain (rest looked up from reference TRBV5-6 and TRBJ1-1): DAGVTQSPTHLIKTRGQQVTLRCSPKSGHDTVSWYQQALGQGPQFIFQYYEEEERQRGNFPDRFSGHQFPNYSSELNVNALLLGDSALYLCASSLGTGPEAFFGQGTRLTVV.

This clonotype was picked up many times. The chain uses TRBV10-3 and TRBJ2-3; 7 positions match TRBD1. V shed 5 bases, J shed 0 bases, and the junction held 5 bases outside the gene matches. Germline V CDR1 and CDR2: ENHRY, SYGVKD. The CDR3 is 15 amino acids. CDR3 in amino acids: CAISRTGHSTDTQYF. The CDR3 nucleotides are TGTGCCATCAGTCGGACAGGACATAGCACAGATACGCAGTATTTT.

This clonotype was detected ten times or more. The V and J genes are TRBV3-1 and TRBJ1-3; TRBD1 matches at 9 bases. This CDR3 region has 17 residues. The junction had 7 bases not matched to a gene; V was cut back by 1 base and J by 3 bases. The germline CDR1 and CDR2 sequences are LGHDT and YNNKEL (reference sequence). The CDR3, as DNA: TGTGCCAGCAGCCAAGTACTGACAGGGGGGAGTGGAAACACCATATATTTT. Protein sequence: CASSQVLTGGSGNTIYF.

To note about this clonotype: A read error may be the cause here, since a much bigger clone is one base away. The CDR3 loop reads CASSLMEVTGELFF. In DNA form, the CDR3 reads TGTGCCAGCAGCTTAATGGAAGTCACCGGGGAGCTGTTTTTT. The chain joins TRBV7-2 to TRBJ2-2, with D uncertain. The CDR3 sequence is 14 residues long. CDR1 and CDR2 (germline): SGHTA, FQGNSA. Trimming cost V 2 bases and J 4 bases, with 8 bases left between them.

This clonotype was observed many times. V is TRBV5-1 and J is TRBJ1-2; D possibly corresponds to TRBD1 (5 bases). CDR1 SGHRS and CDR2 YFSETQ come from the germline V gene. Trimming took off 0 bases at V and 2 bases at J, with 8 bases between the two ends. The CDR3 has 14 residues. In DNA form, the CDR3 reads TGCGCCAGCAGCTTGGATGGGGACAACTATGGCTACACCTTC. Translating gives CASSLDGDNYGYTF.

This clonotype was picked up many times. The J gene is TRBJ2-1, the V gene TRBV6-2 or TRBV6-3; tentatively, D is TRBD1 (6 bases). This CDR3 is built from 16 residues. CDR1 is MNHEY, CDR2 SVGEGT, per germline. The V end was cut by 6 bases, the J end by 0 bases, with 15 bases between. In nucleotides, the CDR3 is TGTGCCAGCAGCATAACAGGGCCCAGCTCCTACAATGAGCAGTTCTTC. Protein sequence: CASSITGPSSYNEQFF.

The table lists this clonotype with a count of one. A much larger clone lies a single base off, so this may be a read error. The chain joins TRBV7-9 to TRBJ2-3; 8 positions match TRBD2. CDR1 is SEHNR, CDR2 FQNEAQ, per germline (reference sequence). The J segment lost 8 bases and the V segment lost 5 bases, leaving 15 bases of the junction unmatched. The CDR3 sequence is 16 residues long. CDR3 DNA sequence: TGTGCCAGCAGCCCGCGAGCGACAGCGGGAGAAGTTACGCAGTATTTT. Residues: CASSPRATAGEVTQYF.

CDR3 region: CASSQKALQGQGTDTQYF. CDR3 nucleotide sequence: TGTGCCAGCAGCCAAAAGGCCCTGCAGGGACAGGGGACAGATACGCAGTATTTT. The chain combines TRBV4-2 with TRBJ2-3, with 10 bases aligning to TRBD1. Per germline, CDR1 LGHNA and CDR2 YNFKEQ. The CDR3 is made up of 18 amino acids. Germline trimming cut 2 bases from V and 3 bases from J; bases unmatched to any gene: 11.

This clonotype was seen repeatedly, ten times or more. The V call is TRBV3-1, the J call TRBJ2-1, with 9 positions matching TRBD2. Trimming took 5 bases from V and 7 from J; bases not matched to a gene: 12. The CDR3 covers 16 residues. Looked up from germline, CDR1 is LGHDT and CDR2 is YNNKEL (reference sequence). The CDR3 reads CASSSAAGGPRNEQFF. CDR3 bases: TGTGCCAGCAGCTCGGCTGCGGGGGGGCCTAGAAATGAGCAGTTCTTC.

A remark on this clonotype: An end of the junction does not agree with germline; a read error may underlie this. CDR3 protein: CASSLFQDRISGANVPTF. In nucleotides, the CDR3 is TGTGCCAGCAGCTTATTCCAGGACAGAATCTCTGGGGCCAACGTCCCGACTTTC. J is TRBJ2-6 and V is TRBV7-2, with D tentatively TRBD1 (6 bases). The CDR3 has 18 amino acids. Per germline, CDR1 SGHTA and CDR2 FQGNSA.

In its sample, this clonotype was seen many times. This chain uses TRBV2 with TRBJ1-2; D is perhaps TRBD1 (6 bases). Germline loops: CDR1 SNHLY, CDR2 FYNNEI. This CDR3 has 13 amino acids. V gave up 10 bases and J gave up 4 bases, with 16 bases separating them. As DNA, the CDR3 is TGTGCCAACACGACAGGCGTATCCTATGGCTACACCTTC. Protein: CANTTGVSYGYTF. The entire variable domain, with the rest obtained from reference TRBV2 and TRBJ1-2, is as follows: EPEVTQTPSHQVTQMGQEVILRCVPISNHLYFYWYRQILGQKVEFLVSFYNNEISEKSEIFDDQFSVERPDGSNFTLKIRSTKLEDSAMYFCANTTGVSYGYTFGSGTRLTVV.

CDR3 nucleotide sequence: TGTGCCAGCAGACGACATGGGCCCCAGGGTGGCTACACCTTC. Its protein product is CASRRHGPQGGYTF. This sequence joins TRBV6-1 and TRBJ1-2, with D possibly TRBD1 on 5 matching bases. Germline V lookup: CDR1 MNHNS, CDR2 SASEGT. The CDR3 runs to 14 residues. Trimming left V 6 bases short and J 7 bases short, with 18 bases between.

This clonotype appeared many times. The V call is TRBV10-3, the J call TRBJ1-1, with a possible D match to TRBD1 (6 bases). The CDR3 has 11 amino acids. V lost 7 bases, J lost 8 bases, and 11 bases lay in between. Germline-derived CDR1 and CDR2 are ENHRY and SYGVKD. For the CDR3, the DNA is TGTGCCATCAAGGACAGACAAGAAGCTTTCTTT. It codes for CAIKDRQEAFF.

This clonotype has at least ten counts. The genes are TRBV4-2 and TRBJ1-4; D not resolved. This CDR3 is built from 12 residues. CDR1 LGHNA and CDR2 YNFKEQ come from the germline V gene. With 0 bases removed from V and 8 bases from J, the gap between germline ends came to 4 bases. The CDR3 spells CASSQEWEKLFF. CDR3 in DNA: TGTGCCAGCAGCCAAGAATGGGAAAAACTGTTTTTT.

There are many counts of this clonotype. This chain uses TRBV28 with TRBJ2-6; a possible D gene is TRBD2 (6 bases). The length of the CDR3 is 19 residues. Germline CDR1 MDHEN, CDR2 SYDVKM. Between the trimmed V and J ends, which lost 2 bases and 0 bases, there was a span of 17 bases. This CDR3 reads CASSLRFSGWNSGANVLTF. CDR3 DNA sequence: TGTGCCAGCAGTTTAAGGTTTAGCGGTTGGAACTCTGGGGCCAACGTCCTGACTTTC. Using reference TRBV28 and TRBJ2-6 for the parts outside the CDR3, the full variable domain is DVKVTQSSRYLVKRTGEKVFLECVQDMDHENMFWYRQDPGLGLRLIYFSYDVKMKEKGDIPEGYSVSREKKERFSLILESASTNQTSMYLCASSLRFSGWNSGANVLTFGAGSRLTVL.

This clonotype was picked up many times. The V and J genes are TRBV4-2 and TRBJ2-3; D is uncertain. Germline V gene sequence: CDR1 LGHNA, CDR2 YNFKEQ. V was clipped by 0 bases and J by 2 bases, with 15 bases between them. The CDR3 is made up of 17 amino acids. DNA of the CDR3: TGTGCCAGCAGCCAAGATTTTGGTCGCGGCGCCACAGATACGCAGTATTTT. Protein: CASSQDFGRGATDTQYF.

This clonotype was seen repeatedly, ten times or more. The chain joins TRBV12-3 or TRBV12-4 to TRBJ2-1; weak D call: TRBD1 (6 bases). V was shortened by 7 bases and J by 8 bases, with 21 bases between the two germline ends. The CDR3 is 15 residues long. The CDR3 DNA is TGTGCCAGCACCCCTTGGGGGCTCAACTTTGATGAGCAGTTCTTC. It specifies CASTPWGLNFDEQFF.

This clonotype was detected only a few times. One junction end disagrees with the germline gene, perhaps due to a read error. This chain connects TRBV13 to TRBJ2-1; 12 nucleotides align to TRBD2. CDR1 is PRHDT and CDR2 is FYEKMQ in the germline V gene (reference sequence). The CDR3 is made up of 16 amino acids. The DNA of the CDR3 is TGCGCCAGCAGCCACCTAGCGGGGGGGCCGGGCAATGAGCAGTTCTTC. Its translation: CASSHLAGGPGNEQFF. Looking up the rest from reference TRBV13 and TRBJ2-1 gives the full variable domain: AAGVIQSPRHLIKEKRETATLKCYPIPRHDTVYWYQQGPGQDPQFLISFYEKMQSDKGSIPDRFSAQQFSDYHSELNMSSLELGDSALYFCASSHLAGGPGNEQFFGPGTRLTVL.

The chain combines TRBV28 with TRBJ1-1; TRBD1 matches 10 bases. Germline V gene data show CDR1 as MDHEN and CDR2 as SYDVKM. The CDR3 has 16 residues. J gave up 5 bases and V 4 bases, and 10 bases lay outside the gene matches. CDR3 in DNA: TGTGCCAGCAGTTCTCTCGGGACAGGGGTTCGGACTGAAGCTTTCTTT. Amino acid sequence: CASSSLGTGVRTEAFF.

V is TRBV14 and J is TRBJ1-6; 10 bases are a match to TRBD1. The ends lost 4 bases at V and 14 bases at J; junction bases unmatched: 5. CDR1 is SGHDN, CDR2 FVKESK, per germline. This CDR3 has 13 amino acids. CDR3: CASSRPGQGSLHF. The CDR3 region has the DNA TGTGCCAGCAGCCGCCCGGGACAGGGGTCCCTCCACTTT.